This T cell receptor (beta chain) was obtained from a study of brain T cells in children with intractable seizures. Documented time point: blood from clinic visit 5 months post-surgery; TSC patient then seizure free. Sequencing was limited to surgery cases with top T cell transcript signatures in brain tissue. Before surgery, patients took at least one anti-epileptic drug. Concerning this clone itself: Its antigen is currently unknown.

Study observations and caveats: Pre-surgery blood may have been undersampled, hiding some clones.

The assay was immunoSEQ multiplex PCR, and TCRdb's table has in-frame clones only and misses some. The sample has around 340,000 clones; over 90% are singletons. Trimming cost V 3 bases and J 0 bases, with 17 bases left between them. The CDR3 is 17 amino acids. In germline, CDR1 is LGHNA, CDR2 YNFKEQ. Here the sequenced sample was peripheral blood, taken roughly 5 months after surgery. The chain has TRBV4-2 and TRBJ1-2; D unresolved. This clonotype was sampled from a boy in the first two years of life with tuberous sclerosis and intractable seizures. The CDR3 region is CASSHVIADTSNYGYTF. The CDR3 region has the DNA TGTGCCAGCAGCCACGTGATTGCAGACACATCTAACTATGGCTACACCTTC.